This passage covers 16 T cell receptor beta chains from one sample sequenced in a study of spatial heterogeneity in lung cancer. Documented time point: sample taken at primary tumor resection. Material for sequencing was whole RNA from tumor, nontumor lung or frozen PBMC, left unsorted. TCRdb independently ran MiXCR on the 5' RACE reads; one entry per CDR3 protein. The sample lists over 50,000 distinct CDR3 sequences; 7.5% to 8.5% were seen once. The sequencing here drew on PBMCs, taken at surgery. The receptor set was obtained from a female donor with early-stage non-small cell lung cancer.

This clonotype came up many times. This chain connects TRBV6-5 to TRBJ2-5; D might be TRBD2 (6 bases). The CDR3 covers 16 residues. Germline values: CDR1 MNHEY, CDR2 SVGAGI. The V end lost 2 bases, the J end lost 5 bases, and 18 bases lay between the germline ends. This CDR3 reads CASSYTRDWATETQYF. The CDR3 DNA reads TGTGCCAGCAGTTACACACGGGACTGGGCTACGGAGACCCAGTACTTC.

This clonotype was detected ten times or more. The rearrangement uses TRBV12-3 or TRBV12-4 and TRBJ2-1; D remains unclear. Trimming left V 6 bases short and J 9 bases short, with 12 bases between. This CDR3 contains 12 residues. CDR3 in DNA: TGTGCCAGCAGCCCCGCTGTAGGTGAGCAGTTCTTC. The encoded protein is CASSPAVGEQFF.

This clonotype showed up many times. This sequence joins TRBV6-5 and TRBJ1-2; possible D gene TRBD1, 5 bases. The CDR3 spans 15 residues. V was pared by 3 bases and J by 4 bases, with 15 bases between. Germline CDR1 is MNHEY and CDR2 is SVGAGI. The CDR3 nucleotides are TGTGCCAGCAGTTATCAGCAGGGTCTGGGCTATGGCTACACCTTC. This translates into CASSYQQGLGYGYTF.

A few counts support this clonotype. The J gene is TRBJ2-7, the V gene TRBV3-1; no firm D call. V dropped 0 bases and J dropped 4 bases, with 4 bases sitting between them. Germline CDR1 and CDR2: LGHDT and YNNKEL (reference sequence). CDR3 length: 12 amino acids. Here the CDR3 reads CASSQEKYEQYF. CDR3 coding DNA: TGTGCCAGCAGCCAAGAGAAATACGAGCAGTACTTC.

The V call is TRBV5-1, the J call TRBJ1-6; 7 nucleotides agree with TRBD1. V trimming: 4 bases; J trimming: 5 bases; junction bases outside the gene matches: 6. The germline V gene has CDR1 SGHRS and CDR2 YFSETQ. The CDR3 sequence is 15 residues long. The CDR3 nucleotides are TGCGCCAGCAGCGTGGACAGGCCCAATAATTCACCCCTCCACTTT. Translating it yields CASSVDRPNNSPLHF.

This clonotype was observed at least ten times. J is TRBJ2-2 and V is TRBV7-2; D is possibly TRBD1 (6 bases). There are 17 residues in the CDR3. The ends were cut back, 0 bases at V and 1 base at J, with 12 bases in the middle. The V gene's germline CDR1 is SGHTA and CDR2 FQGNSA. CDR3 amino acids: CASSLALWTVNTGELFF. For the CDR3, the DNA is TGTGCCAGCAGCTTAGCGCTTTGGACAGTGAACACCGGGGAGCTGTTTTTT. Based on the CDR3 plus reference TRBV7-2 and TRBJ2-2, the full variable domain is GAGVSQSPSNKVTEKGKDVELRCDPISGHTALYWYRQSLGQGLEFLIYFQGNSAPDKSGLPSDRFSAERTGGSVSTLTIQRTQQEDSAVYLCASSLALWTVNTGELFFGEGSRLTVL.

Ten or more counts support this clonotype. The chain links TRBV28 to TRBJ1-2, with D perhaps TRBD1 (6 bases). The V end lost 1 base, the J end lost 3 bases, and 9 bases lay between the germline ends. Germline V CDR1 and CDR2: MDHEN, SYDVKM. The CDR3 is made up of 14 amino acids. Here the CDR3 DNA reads TGTGCCAGCAGTTTATTGGAGGGGGACTATGGCTACACCTTC. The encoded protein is CASSLLEGDYGYTF.

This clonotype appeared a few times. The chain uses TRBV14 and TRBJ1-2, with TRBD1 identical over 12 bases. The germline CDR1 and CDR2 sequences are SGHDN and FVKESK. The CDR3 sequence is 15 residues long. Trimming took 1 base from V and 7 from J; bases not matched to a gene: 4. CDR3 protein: CASSQAGTGGAGYTF. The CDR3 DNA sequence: TGTGCCAGCAGCCAAGCCGGGACAGGGGGCGCTGGCTACACCTTC.

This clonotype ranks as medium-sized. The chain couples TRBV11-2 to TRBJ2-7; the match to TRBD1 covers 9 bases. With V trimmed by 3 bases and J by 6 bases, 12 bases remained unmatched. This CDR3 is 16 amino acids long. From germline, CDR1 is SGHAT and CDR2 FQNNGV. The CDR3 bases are TGTGCCAGCAGCTTCGGGGCCGGGACAGGGTCCCTCGAGCAGTACTTC. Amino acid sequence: CASSFGAGTGSLEQYF.

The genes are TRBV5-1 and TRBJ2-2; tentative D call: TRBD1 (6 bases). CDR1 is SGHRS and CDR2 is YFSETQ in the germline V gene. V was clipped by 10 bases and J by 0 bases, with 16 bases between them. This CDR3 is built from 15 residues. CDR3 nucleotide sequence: TGCGCCTGCGAGGACAGCCCCTCGAACACCGGGGAGCTGTTTTTT. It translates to CACEDSPSNTGELFF. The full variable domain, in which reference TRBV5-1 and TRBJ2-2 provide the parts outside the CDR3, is KAGVTQTPRYLIKTRGQQVTLSCSPISGHRSVSWYQQTPGQGLQFLFEYFSETQRNKGNFPGRFSGRQFSNSRSEMNVSTLELGDSALYLCACEDSPSNTGELFFGEGSRLTVL.

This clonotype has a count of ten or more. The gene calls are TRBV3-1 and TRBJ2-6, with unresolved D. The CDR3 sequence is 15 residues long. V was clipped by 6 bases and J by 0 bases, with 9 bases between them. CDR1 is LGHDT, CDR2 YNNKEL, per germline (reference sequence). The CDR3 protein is CASRPVSSGANVLTF. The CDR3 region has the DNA TGTGCCAGCAGGCCTGTCAGCTCTGGGGCCAACGTCCTGACTTTC.

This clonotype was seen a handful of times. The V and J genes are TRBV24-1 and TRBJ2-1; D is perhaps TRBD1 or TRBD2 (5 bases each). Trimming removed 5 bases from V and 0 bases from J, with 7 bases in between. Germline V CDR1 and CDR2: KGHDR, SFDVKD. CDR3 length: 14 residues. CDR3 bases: TGTGCCACCAGTGGGGGGAGCTCCTACAATGAGCAGTTCTTC. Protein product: CATSGGSSYNEQFF.

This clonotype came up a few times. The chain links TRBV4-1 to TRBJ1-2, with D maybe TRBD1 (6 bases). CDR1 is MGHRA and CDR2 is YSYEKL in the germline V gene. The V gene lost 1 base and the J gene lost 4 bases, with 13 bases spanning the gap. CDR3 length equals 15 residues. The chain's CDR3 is CASSQVQGSSYGYTF. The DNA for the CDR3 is TGCGCCAGCAGCCAAGTTCAGGGGAGTAGCTATGGCTACACCTTC.

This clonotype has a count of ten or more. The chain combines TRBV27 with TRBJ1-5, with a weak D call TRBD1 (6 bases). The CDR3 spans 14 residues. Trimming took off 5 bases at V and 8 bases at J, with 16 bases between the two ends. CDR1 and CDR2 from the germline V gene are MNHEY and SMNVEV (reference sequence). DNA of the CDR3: TGTGCCAGCAGTCTCACAGGGAGCCTGGAGCCCCAGCATTTT. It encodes CASSLTGSLEPQHF.

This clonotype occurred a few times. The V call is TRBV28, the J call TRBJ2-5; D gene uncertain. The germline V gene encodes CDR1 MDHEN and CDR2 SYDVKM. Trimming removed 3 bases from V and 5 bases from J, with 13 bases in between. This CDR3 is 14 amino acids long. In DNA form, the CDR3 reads TGTGCCAGCAGTTTGAGTCTCCCATCCGAGACCCAGTACTTC. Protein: CASSLSLPSETQYF.

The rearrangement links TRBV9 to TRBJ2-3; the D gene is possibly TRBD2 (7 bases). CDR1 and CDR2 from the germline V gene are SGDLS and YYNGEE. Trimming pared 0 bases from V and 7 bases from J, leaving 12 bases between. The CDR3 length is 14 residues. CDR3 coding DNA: TGTGCCAGCAGCGTAGGCGGGGGCGCATATACGCAGTATTTT. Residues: CASSVGGGAYTQYF.